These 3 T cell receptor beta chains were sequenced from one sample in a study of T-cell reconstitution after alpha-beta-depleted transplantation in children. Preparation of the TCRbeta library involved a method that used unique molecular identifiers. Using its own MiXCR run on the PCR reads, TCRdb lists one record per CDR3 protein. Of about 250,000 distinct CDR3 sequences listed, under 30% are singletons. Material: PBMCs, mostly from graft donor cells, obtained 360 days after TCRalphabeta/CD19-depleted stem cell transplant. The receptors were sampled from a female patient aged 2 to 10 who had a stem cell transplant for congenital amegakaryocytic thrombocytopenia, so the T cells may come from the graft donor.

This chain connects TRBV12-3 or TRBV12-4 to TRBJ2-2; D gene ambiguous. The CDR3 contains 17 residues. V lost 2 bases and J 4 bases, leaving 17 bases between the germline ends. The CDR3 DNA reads TGTGCCAGCAGTTTACACAGAAGCGTTCTTCGCACCGGGGAGCTGTTTTTT. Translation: CASSLHRSVLRTGELFF.

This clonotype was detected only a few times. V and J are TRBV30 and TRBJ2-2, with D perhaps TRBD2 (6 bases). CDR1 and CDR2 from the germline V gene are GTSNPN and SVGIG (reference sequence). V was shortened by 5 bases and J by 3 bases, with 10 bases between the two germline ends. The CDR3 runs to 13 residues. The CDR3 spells CAWAGTDTGELFF. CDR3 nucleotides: TGTGCCTGGGCGGGAACGGACACCGGGGAGCTGTTTTTT. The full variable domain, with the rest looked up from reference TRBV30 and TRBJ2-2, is SQTIHQWPATLVQPVGSPLSLECTVEGTSNPNLYWYRQAAGRGLQLLFYSVGIGQISSEVPQNLSASRPQDRQFILSSKKLLLSDSGFYLCAWAGTDTGELFFGEGSRLTVL.

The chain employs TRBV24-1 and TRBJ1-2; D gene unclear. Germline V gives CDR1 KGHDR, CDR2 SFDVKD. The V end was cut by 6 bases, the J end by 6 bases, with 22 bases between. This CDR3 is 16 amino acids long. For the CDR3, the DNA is TGTGCCACCAGTCCCGGTCGGTATGCTCATGGGGATGGCTACACCTTC. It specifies CATSPGRYAHGDGYTF.